The clone carrying this TCR beta chain was seen a few times. Its antigen is undetermined. This record belongs to a study of beta chain features in type 1 diabetes. General observations from the study: Moderate yet significant TCRB CDR3 shortening was seen in Type 1 diabetes patients in all four CD4+ subsets. Here, the possible influence of HLA type (on TCRB rearrangement) remained unresolved.

Every bit of the isolated RNA underwent reverse transcription, so sequencing read expressed TCRB transcripts. Data came from immunoSEQ multiplex PCR; TCRdb stores just in-frame clones and leaves some out. The sample shows 300,000 to 400,000 clones, roughly 9% of them seen only once. Isolation of CD4+ naive, central memory, regulatory and stem cell-like memory cells was achieved by sorting via CD45RO/CCR7/CD25/CD127/CD95/CD27. The CDR3 has 15 amino acids. V lost 0 bases and J 2 bases, leaving 11 bases between the germline ends. CDR1 and CDR2 from the germline V gene are SGHRS and YFSETQ. The receptor was derived from a man younger than 45 with type 1 diabetes. The chain is built from TRBV5-1 and TRBJ1-2; tentative D call: TRBD1 (5 bases). The sample comprised central memory CD4+ T cells from blood. The CDR3 reads CASSLAEGLNYGYTF. The DNA for the CDR3 is TGCGCCAGCAGCTTGGCCGAGGGACTGAACTATGGCTACACCTTC.